The next 19 T cell receptor beta chains were all read from a single sample in a study of blood T cell repertoires in COVID-19. Assay: immunoSEQ multiplex PCR; the TCRdb copy retains only in-frame clones and omits some. The sample has more than 45,000 clones, roughly 79% seen once. Sequenced sample: peripheral blood. The origin of the receptors is a human donor in a cohort sampled during active COVID-19.

The rearrangement joins TRBV29-1 to TRBJ2-2, with unresolved D. Germline V gene sequence: CDR1 SQVTM, CDR2 ANQGSEA. The CDR3 is 13 residues long. Trimming removed 7 bases from V and 1 base from J, with 10 bases in between. The CDR3 coding sequence is TGCAGCGCCACAGCCAGGAACACCGGGGAGCTGTTTTTT. Protein: CSATARNTGELFF.

The chain carries TRBV12-3 or TRBV12-4 and TRBJ1-6; 7 bases match TRBD1. V shed 9 bases, J shed 10 bases, and the junction held 9 bases outside the gene matches. The CDR3 length is 13 residues. CDR3 protein: CASTAGGSSPLHF. The CDR3 nucleotides are TGTGCCAGTACAGCAGGGGGAAGCTCACCCCTCCACTTT.

This clone was seen a single time. V is TRBV19 and J is TRBJ2-7; 7 nucleotides match TRBD1. This CDR3 has 13 residues. Losses at the gene ends were 3 bases for V and 7 bases for J; bases not matched to a gene: 6. Germline CDR1 and CDR2: LNHDA and SQIVND (reference sequence). This chain's CDR3 is CASSMEQGREQYF. CDR3 in DNA: TGTGCCAGTAGTATGGAACAGGGGCGGGAGCAGTACTTC. The whole variable domain, remainder taken from reference TRBV19 and TRBJ2-7, is DGGITQSPKYLFRKEGQNVTLSCEQNLNHDAMYWYRQDPGQGLRLIYYSQIVNDFQKGDIAEGYSVSREKKESFPLTVTSAQKNPTAFYLCASSMEQGREQYFGPGTRLTVT.

The chain joins TRBV27 to TRBJ2-1; D is ambiguous. This CDR3 is 19 amino acids long. CDR1 is MNHEY, CDR2 SMNVEV, per germline (reference sequence). The V end lost 5 bases, the J end lost 0 bases, and 23 bases lay between the germline ends. This CDR3 is CASSPDDTRQAVSYNEQFF. In DNA form, the CDR3 reads TGTGCCAGCAGTCCAGATGACACTCGACAAGCCGTCTCCTACAATGAGCAGTTCTTC.

The chain is built from TRBV4-3 and TRBJ2-1; TRBD2 aligns across 10 bases. Germline loops: CDR1 LGHNA, CDR2 YSLEER. V dropped 3 bases and J dropped 7; count of bases not matched to a gene: 6. This CDR3 has 15 residues. The CDR3 region has the DNA TGCGCCAGCAGCCACAGAGCGGGAGGGCTGAATGAGCAGTTCTTC. It encodes CASSHRAGGLNEQFF.

The chain has TRBV6-2 or TRBV6-3 and TRBJ1-1; tentative D call: TRBD1 (5 bases). V lost 3 bases to trimming and J lost 1 base, with 9 bases between them. CDR1 and CDR2 from the germline V gene are MNHEY and SVGEGT. The CDR3 length is 14 residues. DNA of the CDR3: TGTGCCAGCAGTTATCAGGGCCGGAACACTGAAGCTTTCTTT. Translating gives CASSYQGRNTEAFF.

The chain employs TRBV28 and TRBJ2-7; 10 positions match TRBD1. The V segment lost 0 bases and the J segment 4 bases; nucleotides outside the gene matches: 3. The V gene's germline CDR1 is MDHEN and CDR2 SYDVKM. The CDR3 has 15 residues. The chain's CDR3 is CASSLWGDRGYEQYF. The DNA for the CDR3 is TGTGCCAGCAGTTTATGGGGGGACAGGGGTTACGAGCAGTACTTC.

The chain joins TRBV4-1 to TRBJ1-1; perhaps TRBD1 as D (6 bases). V was cut by 0 bases and J by 6 bases, with 17 bases left in between. CDR3 length: 16 residues. Germline V CDR1 and CDR2: MGHRA, YSYEKL. DNA of the CDR3: TGCGCCAGCAGCCAAGAACAGGGTAATATTTTCGCTGAAGCTTTCTTT. This translates into CASSQEQGNIFAEAFF.

In DNA form, the CDR3 reads TGTGCCACCAGCACCCCGGGACAGGGGGCTAGTGGGGCCAACGTCCTGACTTTC. This gives the protein CATSTPGQGASGANVLTF. The chain recombines TRBV15 with TRBJ2-6; 12 bases line up with TRBD1. CDR3 length equals 18 residues. The junction had 7 bases not matched to a gene; V was cut back by 4 bases and J by 3 bases. Germline loops: CDR1 LNHNV, CDR2 YYDKDF (reference sequence).

The V gene is TRBV5-8, the J gene TRBJ1-4, with 7 bases lining up with TRBD1. Trimming removed 2 bases from V and 8 bases from J; junction bases left unmatched: 12. CDR3 size: 16 residues. Germline assignment: CDR1 SGHTS and CDR2 YDEGEE. The CDR3 region has the DNA TGTGCCAGCAGCTTAAGGGGACAGTACGAAGGCGAAAAACTGTTTTTT. Its translation is CASSLRGQYEGEKLFF.

The chain combines TRBV9 with TRBJ1-2; 7 nucleotides align to TRBD1. CDR3 size: 15 residues. CDR1 SGDLS and CDR2 YYNGEE come from the germline V gene. J gave up 5 bases and V 3 bases, and 10 bases lay outside the gene matches. The CDR3 nucleotides read TGTGCCAGCAGCGACCCCAACAGGGGTCTTTATGGCTACACCTTC. This encodes CASSDPNRGLYGYTF.

The chain joins TRBV2 to TRBJ2-7; 7 nucleotides agree with TRBD1. CDR1 and CDR2 from the germline V gene are SNHLY and FYNNEI. This CDR3 comprises 14 residues. The J segment lost 3 bases and the V segment lost 0 bases, leaving 2 bases of the junction unmatched. CDR3 in amino acids: CASSEAAGGYEQYF. CDR3 DNA sequence: TGTGCCAGCAGTGAAGCGGCAGGGGGCTACGAGCAGTACTTC.

The chain combines TRBV12-3 or TRBV12-4 with TRBJ1-4; no firm D call. The CDR3 is 12 residues long. Trimming cost V 3 bases and J 8 bases, with 7 bases left between them. DNA of the CDR3: TGTGCCAGCAGTTTTAGAGAAGAAAAACTGTTTTTT. Translated: CASSFREEKLFF.

The chain employs TRBV4-3 and TRBJ2-1; 10 bases are a match to TRBD2. V lost 3 bases and J lost 4; bases outside the gene matches: 3. Germline values: CDR1 LGHNA, CDR2 YSLEER. This CDR3 region has 15 residues. CDR3 sequence reads: CASSHGLADYNEQFF. In nucleotides, the CDR3 is TGCGCCAGCAGCCACGGACTAGCGGATTACAATGAGCAGTTCTTC.

This rearrangement joins TRBV9 to TRBJ1-3; 9 positions agree with TRBD1. J was trimmed by 2 bases and V by 1 base; bases with no gene match: 1. This CDR3 has 15 residues. Germline V gene data show CDR1 as SGDLS and CDR2 as YYNGEE. In DNA form, the CDR3 reads TGTGCCAGCAGCGTAAGGACAGGGGCTGGAAACACCATATATTTT. It is translated as CASSVRTGAGNTIYF.

The rearrangement uses TRBV27 and TRBJ2-7; 9 bases line up with TRBD1. The V and J ends lost 4 bases and 5 bases, in that order; junction bases with no gene match: 9. This CDR3 region has 15 residues. The V gene's germline CDR1 is MNHEY and CDR2 SMNVEV (reference sequence). The CDR3 DNA sequence: TGTGCCAGCAGTTCACGGACAGGGGTGTTGGACGAGCAGTACTTC. Translating it yields CASSSRTGVLDEQYF.

This clone was picked up one time. V is TRBV4-2 and J is TRBJ1-5, with 10 positions matching TRBD1. The CDR3 contains 15 residues. The trim removed 4 bases at V and 7 bases at J, leaving 7 bases unmatched. The germline CDR1 and CDR2 sequences are LGHNA and YNFKEQ. In DNA form, the CDR3 reads TGTGCCAGCAGCCGGGGGACAGGGGAAGGCCAGCCCCAGCATTTT. Residues: CASSRGTGEGQPQHF.

The chain combines TRBV4-1 with TRBJ1-4, with a weak D call TRBD1 (5 bases). The V gene lost 0 bases and the J gene lost 6 bases, with 14 bases spanning the gap. The germline CDR1 and CDR2 sequences are MGHRA and YSYEKL. The CDR3 contains 16 residues. Here the CDR3 reads CASSQDRDRRDEKLFF. The CDR3 nucleotides are TGCGCCAGCAGCCAAGATCGAGACAGACGGGATGAAAAACTGTTTTTT.

The chain couples TRBV11-2 to TRBJ2-7; weak D call: TRBD2 (5 bases). Germline V gene lookup returns CDR1 SGHAT and CDR2 FQNNGV. Trimming shortened V by 0 bases and J by 2 bases, and 14 bases separated the two germline ends. This CDR3 region has 16 residues. The CDR3 is CASSLEIGVTTYEQYF. In DNA form, the CDR3 reads TGTGCCAGCAGCTTAGAGATCGGGGTGACAACCTACGAGCAGTACTTC. Supplemented by reference TRBV11-2 and TRBJ2-7, the full variable domain reads EAGVAQSPRYKIIEKRQSVAFWCNPISGHATLYWYQQILGQGPKLLIQFQNNGVVDDSQLPKDRFSAERLKGVDSTLKIQPAKLEDSAVYLCASSLEIGVTTYEQYFGPGTRLTVT.